The rows below give T cell receptor beta chains drawn from one sample of a study of blood T cells in healthy people across ages. TCRdb used MiXCR to reprocess the 5' RACE reads, holding one entry per CDR3 protein. The sample contains over a million distinct CDR3 sequences, roughly 43% of which appear only once. Specimen: blood. These receptor sequences come from a woman aged 18-29 years in good health. Each CDR3 is given with its conserved first and last residue. Fields, in order: V gene, D gene, J gene, clone size, CDR3 DNA, CDR3 protein. A D gene is named only where the DNA matches it firmly. Rows may omit the clone size; those that give it use once, few, many or a size class.

v_gene: TRBV12-3/TRBV12-4; d_gene: .; j_gene: TRBJ1-1; abundance: .; CDR3nt: TGTGCCAGCAGTGTAGGGTGGGGGACCGAAGCTTTCTTT; CDR3aa: CASSVGWGTEAFF
v_gene: TRBV13; d_gene: .; j_gene: TRBJ2-5; abundance: .; CDR3nt: TGTGCCAGCAGCTCCGTAACAGGGACGGGCGTTAATGAGCAGTACTTC; CDR3aa: CASSSVTGTGVNEQYF
v_gene: TRBV7-6; d_gene: .; j_gene: TRBJ1-6; abundance: .; CDR3nt: TGTGCCAGCAGCGTAGATGTATACTCACCCCTCCACTTT; CDR3aa: CASSVDVYSPLHF
v_gene: TRBV5-4; d_gene: TRBD2; j_gene: TRBJ2-1; abundance: .; CDR3nt: TGTGCCAGCAGCACTAGCGGGAGGGTGCCCTACAATGAGCAGTTCTTC; CDR3aa: CASSTSGRVPYNEQFF
v_gene: TRBV12-3/TRBV12-4; d_gene: .; j_gene: TRBJ2-7; abundance: .; CDR3nt: TGTGCCAGCAGTTTAATCCGGGACGAGCAGTACTTC; CDR3aa: CASSLIRDEQYF
v_gene: TRBV4-3; d_gene: .; j_gene: TRBJ2-1; abundance: few; CDR3nt: TGCGCCAGCAGCCAAGACGCGACTAGAGGAAATGAGCAGTTCTTC; CDR3aa: CASSQDATRGNEQFF
v_gene: TRBV20-1; d_gene: .; j_gene: TRBJ2-3; abundance: .; CDR3nt: TGCAGTGCTGAGGGGCTAGTTGCAGATACGCAGTATTTT; CDR3aa: CSAEGLVADTQYF
v_gene: TRBV7-9; d_gene: TRBD1; j_gene: TRBJ2-5; abundance: few; CDR3nt: TGTGCCAGCAGCTTAGCTGACGGACAGGTAGAGACCCAGTACTTC; CDR3aa: CASSLADGQVETQYF
v_gene: TRBV12-3/TRBV12-4; d_gene: .; j_gene: TRBJ2-1; abundance: many; CDR3nt: TGTGCCAGCACCGGGTACAATGAGCAGTTCTTC; CDR3aa: CASTGYNEQFF
v_gene: TRBV20-1; d_gene: TRBD1; j_gene: TRBJ1-4; abundance: .; CDR3nt: TGCAGTGCTAGAACGCAGGGACAGCAAGAAAAACTGTTTTTT; CDR3aa: CSARTQGQQEKLFF
v_gene: TRBV5-1; d_gene: TRBD1; j_gene: TRBJ2-7; abundance: .; CDR3nt: TGCGCCAGCAGCTTGGAAGGACAGGGGGTCGAGCAGTACTTC; CDR3aa: CASSLEGQGVEQYF
v_gene: TRBV7-2; d_gene: TRBD1; j_gene: TRBJ2-3; abundance: .; CDR3nt: TGTGCCAGCAGCGGGGACAGATTCAGTTTAGATACGCAGTATTTT; CDR3aa: CASSGDRFSLDTQYF
v_gene: TRBV7-8; d_gene: .; j_gene: TRBJ1-2; abundance: .; CDR3nt: TGTGCCAGCAGCTTTTTTACAACCGGCTACACCTTC; CDR3aa: CASSFFTTGYTF
v_gene: TRBV20-1; d_gene: .; j_gene: TRBJ1-2; abundance: few; CDR3nt: TGCAGTGCTAGAGTGAGGGCCTATGGCTACACCTTC; CDR3aa: CSARVRAYGYTF
v_gene: TRBV29-1; d_gene: .; j_gene: TRBJ2-1; abundance: .; CDR3nt: TGCAGCGTTCAAAGGGAGAGGTCCTACAATGAGCAGTTCTTC; CDR3aa: CSVQRERSYNEQFF
v_gene: TRBV6-5; d_gene: .; j_gene: TRBJ2-6; abundance: .; CDR3nt: TGTGCCAGCAGACCGGGACGTAGCTCTGGGGCCAACGTCCTGACTTTC; CDR3aa: CASRPGRSSGANVLTF